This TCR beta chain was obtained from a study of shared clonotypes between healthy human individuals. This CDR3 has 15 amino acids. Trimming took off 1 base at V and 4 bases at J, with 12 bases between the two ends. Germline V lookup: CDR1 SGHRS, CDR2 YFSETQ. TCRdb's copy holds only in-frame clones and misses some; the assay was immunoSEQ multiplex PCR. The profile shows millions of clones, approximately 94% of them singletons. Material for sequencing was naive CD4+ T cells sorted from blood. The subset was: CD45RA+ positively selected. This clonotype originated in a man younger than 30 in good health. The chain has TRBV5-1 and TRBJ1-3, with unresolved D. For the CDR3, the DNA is TGCGCCAGCAGCTTGAACGGGCAAGCCGGAAACACCATATATTTT. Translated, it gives CASSLNGQAGNTIYF.